The clone carrying this TCR beta chain came up once. Antigen: not known. From germline, CDR1 is LNHDA and CDR2 SQIVND (reference sequence). V lost 1 base to trimming and J lost 5 bases; unmatched junction nucleotides: 10. The CDR3 covers 17 residues. This specimen belongs to a study of shared clonotypes between healthy human individuals. Overall study findings and caveats: Sequencing of the sorted subsets was shown by rarefaction to be incomplete despite large depth. The study drew on few donors, limiting represented genetic and exposure-history diversity.

Assay execution proceeded at the deep level. Clones were sequenced by immunoSEQ multiplex PCR, and TCRdb holds only the in-frame ones, with some missing. This sample carries over a million clones, about three quarters of them seen once, and the ten largest clones take approximately 1.3%. This chain links TRBV19 with TRBJ2-3; 9 nucleotides agree with TRBD2. Sequencing was carried out using memory CD4+ T cells sorted from blood. Subset of the sample: CD45RA-negative fraction. This receptor was obtained from a man between 18 and 35 years old in good health. This CDR3 reads CASSIVLGLAGEDTQYF. The CDR3 DNA is TGTGCCAGTAGTATAGTTCTGGGACTAGCTGGAGAAGATACGCAGTATTTT.